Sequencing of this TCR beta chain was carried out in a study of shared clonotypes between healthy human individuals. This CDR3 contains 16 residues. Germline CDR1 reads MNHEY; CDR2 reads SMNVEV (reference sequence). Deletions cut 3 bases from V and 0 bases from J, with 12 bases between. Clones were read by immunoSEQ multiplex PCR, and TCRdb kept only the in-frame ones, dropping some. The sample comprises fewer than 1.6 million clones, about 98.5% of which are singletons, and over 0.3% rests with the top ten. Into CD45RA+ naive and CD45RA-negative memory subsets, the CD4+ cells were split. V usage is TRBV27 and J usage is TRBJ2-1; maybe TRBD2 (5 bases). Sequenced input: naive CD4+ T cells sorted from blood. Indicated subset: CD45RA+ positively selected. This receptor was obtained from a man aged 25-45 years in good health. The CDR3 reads CASSFLAGSSYNEQFF. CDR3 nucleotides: TGTGCCAGCAGTTTCTTGGCGGGTAGCTCCTACAATGAGCAGTTCTTC.